Sequencing of this T cell receptor beta chain was carried out in a study of blood T cell repertoires in COVID-19. Study-level information: PBMCs, B-cell-depleted T cells, or T cells were the source of the cDNA or gDNA that made up the material.

Authors' processing steps: Amplification from reference gene primers served as the basis for estimated nucleated cell counts. Libraries were prepared by immunoSEQ multiplex PCR; TCRdb keeps only in-frame clonotypes and omits some of them. For V, J and clone size, that table is used; D and trimming come from the DNA. The sample lists approximately 99,000 clones, approximately 87% occurring once. Comments on this clone: The junction shows a germline mismatch at one end, possibly a read error.

The source of this sequence is a human donor in a cohort sampled during active COVID-19. Source material: peripheral blood.

CDR3 sequence: CASSLDLFQGQGPF. The CDR3 DNA is TGTGCCAGCAGCTTAGATCTATTTCAGGGACAGGGCCCCTTC. The V and J genes are TRBV11-2 and TRBJ1-2, with 9 bases aligning to TRBD1. The CDR3 totals 14 residues. CDR1 and CDR2 from the germline V gene are SGHAT and FQNNGV. The full variable domain, its missing parts supplied by reference TRBV11-2 and TRBJ1-2, is EAGVAQSPRYKIIEKRQSVAFWCNPISGHATLYWYQQILGQGPKLLIQFQNNGVVDDSQLPKDRFSAERLKGVDSTLKIQPAKLEDSAVYLCASSLDLFQGQGPFGSGTRLTVV.